This T cell receptor beta chain was obtained from a study of regulatory T cells in long-lasting Graves disease. This clonotype has at least ten counts. In building TCR beta libraries, iRepertoire HTBI primers were used together with Arm-PCR of CDR3 regions. One entry per CDR3 protein, called by TCRdb with MiXCR from the multiplex PCR reads. The sample contains hundreds of thousands of distinct CDR3 sequences, 15% of which appear only once. The CDR3 totals 14 residues. V dropped 6 bases and J dropped 7 bases, with 18 bases sitting between them. This sample's time point: newly diagnosed GD, antithyroid drugs for less than 3 months. Scientists built the TCR library using RNA that was extracted from PBMCs. This sample also appeared in a second study, on T cells in Graves' hyperthyroidism and ophthalmopathy.

The receptor was isolated from a woman in her thirties or forties with Graves disease. The sequencing used peripheral blood mononuclear cells (PBMCs), collected at new diagnosis, from a patient treated with antithyroid drugs. V usage is TRBV12-3 or TRBV12-4 and J usage is TRBJ1-2; weak D call: TRBD1 (5 bases). The DNA for the CDR3 is TGTGCCAGCAGCATCCCTTGGGGGGTTGGTGGCTACACCTTC. It specifies CASSIPWGVGGYTF.